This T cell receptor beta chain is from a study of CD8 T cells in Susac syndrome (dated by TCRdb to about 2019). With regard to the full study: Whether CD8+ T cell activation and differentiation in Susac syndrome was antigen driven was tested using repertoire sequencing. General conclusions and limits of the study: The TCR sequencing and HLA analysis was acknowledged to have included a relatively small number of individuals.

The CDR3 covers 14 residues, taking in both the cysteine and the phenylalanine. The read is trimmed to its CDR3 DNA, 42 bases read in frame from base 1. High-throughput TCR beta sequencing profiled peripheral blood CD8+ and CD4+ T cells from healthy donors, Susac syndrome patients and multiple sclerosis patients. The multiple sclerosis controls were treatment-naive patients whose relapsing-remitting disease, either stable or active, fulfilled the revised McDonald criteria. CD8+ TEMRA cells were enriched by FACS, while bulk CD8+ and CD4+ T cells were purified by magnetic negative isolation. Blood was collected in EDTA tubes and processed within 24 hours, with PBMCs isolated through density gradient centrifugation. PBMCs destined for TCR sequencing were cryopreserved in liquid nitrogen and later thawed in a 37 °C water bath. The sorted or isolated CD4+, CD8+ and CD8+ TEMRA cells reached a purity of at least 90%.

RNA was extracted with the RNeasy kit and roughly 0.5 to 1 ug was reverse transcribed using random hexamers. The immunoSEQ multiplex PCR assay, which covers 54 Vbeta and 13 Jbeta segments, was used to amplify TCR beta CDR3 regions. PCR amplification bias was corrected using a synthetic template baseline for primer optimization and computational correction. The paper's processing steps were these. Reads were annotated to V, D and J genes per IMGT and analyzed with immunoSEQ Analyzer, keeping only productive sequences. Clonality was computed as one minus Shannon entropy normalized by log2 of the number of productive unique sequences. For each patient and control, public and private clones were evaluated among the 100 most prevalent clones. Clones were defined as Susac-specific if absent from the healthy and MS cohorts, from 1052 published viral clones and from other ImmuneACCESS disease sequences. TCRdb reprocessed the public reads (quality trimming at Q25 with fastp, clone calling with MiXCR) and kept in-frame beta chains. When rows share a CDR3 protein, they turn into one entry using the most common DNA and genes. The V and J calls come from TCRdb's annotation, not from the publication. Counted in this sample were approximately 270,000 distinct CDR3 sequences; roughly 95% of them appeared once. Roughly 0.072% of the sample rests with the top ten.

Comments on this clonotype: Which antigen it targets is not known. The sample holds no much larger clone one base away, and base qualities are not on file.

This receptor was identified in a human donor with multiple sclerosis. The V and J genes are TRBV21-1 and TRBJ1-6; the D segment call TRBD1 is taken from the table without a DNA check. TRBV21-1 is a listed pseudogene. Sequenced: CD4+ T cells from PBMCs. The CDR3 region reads CASRPTGGLSPLHF. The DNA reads TGTGCCAGCAGACCGACAGGGGGTCTTTCACCCCTCCACTTT.